This TCR beta chain is from a study of T cells in Graves' hyperthyroidism and ophthalmopathy. Study-level results: Ophthalmopathy was told apart from stable hyperthyroidism by a 13 V-J model.

This CDR3 is built from 13 residues. V was pared by 8 bases and J by 6 bases, with 14 bases between. Germline CDR1 MNHNS, CDR2 SASEGT. Concerning this clonotype: Its specificity is not known.

The TCR beta CDR3 regions underwent amplification using RNA transcripts as the source. TCR CDR3 underwent first-round RT-PCR with the HTBI primer set. TCRdb reanalysed the multiplex PCR reads using MiXCR and keeps one entry per CDR3 protein. The profile covers fewer than 200,000 distinct CDR3 sequences, with 9.4% appearing a single time and roughly 23% taken by the ten largest. Exclusion criteria comprised uncontrolled infection, other autoimmune disease, pregnancy or lactation. This receptor was obtained from a woman aged 18-30 years with Graves' hyperthyroidism that later progressed to Graves' ophthalmopathy. The chain couples TRBV6-1 to TRBJ2-1, with D unclear. Sequencing was performed on blood. CDR3 in DNA: TGTGCCAGCTCACCAGACGGCCCCAATGAGCAGTTCTTC. This sequence encodes CASSPDGPNEQFF.